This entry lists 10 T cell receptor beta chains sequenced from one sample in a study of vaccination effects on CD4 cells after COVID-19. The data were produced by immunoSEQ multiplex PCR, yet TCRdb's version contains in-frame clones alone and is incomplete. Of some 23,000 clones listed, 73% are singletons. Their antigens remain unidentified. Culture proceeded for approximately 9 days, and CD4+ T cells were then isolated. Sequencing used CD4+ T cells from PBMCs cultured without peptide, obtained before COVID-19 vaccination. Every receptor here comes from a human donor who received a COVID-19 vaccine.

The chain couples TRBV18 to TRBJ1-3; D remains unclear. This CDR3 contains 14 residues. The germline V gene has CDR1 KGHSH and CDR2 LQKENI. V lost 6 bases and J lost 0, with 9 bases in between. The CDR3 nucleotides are TGTGCCAGCTCCCCAAGCAGCTCTGGAAACACCATATATTTT. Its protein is CASSPSSSGNTIYF.

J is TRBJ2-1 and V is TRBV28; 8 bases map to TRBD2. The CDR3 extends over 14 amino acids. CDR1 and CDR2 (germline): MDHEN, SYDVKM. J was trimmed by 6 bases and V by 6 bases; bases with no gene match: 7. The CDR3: CASRTGTRANEQFF. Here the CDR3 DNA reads TGTGCCAGCAGGACCGGGACTAGAGCCAATGAGCAGTTCTTC.

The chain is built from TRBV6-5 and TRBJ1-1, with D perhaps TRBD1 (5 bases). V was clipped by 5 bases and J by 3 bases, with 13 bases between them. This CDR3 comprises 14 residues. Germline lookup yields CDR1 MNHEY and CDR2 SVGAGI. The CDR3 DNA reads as TGTGCCAGCAGTCCAGGGCGGAGGGACACTGAAGCTTTCTTT. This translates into CASSPGRRDTEAFF.

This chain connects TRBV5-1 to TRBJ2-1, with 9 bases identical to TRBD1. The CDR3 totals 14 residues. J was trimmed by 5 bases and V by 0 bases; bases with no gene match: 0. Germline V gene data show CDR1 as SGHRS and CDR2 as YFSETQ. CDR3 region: CASSLGQGDNEQFF. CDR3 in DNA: TGCGCCAGCAGCTTGGGACAGGGGGACAATGAGCAGTTCTTC.

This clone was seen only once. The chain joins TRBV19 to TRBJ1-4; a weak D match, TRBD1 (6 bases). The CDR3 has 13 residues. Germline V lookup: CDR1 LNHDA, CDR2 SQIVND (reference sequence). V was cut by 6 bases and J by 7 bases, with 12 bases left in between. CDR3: CASRAGASEKLFF. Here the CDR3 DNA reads TGTGCCAGTAGAGCAGGGGCATCTGAAAAACTGTTTTTT.

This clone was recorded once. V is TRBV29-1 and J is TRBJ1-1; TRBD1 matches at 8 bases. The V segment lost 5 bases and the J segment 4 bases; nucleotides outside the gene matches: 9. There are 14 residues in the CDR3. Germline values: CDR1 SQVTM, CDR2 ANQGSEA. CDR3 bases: TGCAGCGTTAGGCAGGGGGCTGTCGGCACTGAAGCTTTCTTT. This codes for CSVRQGAVGTEAFF.

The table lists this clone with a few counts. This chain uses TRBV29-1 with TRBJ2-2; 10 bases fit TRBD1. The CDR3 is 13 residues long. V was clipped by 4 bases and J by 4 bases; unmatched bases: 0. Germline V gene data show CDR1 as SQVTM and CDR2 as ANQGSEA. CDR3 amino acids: CSVGTGGTGELFF. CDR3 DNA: TGCAGCGTTGGGACAGGGGGCACCGGGGAGCTGTTTTTT.

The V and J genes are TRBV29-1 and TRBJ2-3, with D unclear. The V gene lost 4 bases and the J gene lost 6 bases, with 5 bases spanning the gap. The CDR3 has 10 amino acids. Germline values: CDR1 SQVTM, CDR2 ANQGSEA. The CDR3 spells CSVGADTQYF. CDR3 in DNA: TGCAGCGTTGGGGCCGATACGCAGTATTTT.

The CDR3 DNA follows: TGCTCCCTAAACCGGGCCCCTGAAGCTTTCTTT. This gives the protein CSLNRAPEAFF. This chain links TRBV20-1 with TRBJ1-1, with D hard to call. The germline gives CDR1 DFQATT, CDR2 SNEGSKA (reference sequence). The CDR3 extends over 11 amino acids.

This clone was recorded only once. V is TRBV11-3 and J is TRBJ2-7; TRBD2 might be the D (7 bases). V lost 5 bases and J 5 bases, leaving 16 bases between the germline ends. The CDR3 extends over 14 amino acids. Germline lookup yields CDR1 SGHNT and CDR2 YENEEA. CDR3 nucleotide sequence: TGTGCCAGCAGCCGAGGGGGGGCTGAAAACGAGCAGTACTTC. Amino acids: CASSRGGAENEQYF.